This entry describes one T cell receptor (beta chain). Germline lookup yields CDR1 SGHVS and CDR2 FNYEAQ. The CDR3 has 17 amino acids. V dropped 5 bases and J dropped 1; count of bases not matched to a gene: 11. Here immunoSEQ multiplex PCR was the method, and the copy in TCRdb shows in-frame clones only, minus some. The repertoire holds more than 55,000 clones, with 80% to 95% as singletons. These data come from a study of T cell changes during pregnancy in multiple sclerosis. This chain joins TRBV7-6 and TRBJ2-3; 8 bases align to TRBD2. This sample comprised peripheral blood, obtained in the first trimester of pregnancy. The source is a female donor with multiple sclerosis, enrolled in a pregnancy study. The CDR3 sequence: CASSLGGGAGGTDTQYF. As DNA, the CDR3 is TGTGCCAGCAGCCTCGGAGGGGGAGCGGGGGGCACAGATACGCAGTATTTT. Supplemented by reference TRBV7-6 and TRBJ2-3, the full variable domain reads GAGVSQSPRYKVTKRGQDVALRCDPISGHVSLYWYRQALGQGPEFLTYFNYEAQQDKSGLPNDRFSAERPEGSISTLTIQRTEQRDSAMYRCASSLGGGAGGTDTQYFGPGTRLTVL.